The 10 T cell receptor beta chains presented below share a single source sample, sequenced in a study of blood T cell repertoires in COVID-19. Sequenced by immunoSEQ multiplex PCR; TCRdb stores in-frame clones only, minus some. The sample contains tens of thousands of clones, 90% of which appear only once. The sequenced material came from peripheral blood. Source of these receptors: a woman aged 55-70 years with active COVID-19.

V and J are TRBV30 and TRBJ2-2; 8 positions agree with TRBD2. CDR1 and CDR2 (germline): GTSNPN, SVGIG (reference sequence). The CDR3 length is 14 residues. V trimming: 5 bases; J trimming: 5 bases; junction bases outside the gene matches: 7. CDR3 coding DNA: TGTGCCTGGGATAGCGGGACCTTAACCGGGGAGCTGTTTTTT. This encodes CAWDSGTLTGELFF.

The chain employs TRBV30 and TRBJ1-1, with TRBD1 as a possible D gene (5 bases). CDR3 length equals 12 residues. V was cut by 0 bases and J by 11 bases, with 13 bases left in between. Germline V CDR1 and CDR2: GTSNPN, SVGIG (reference sequence). DNA of the CDR3: TGTGCCTGGAGTGTTCGGGCAGGGATTGCTTTCTTT. It encodes CAWSVRAGIAFF.

The chain is built from TRBV7-7 and TRBJ2-5; TRBD1 might be the D (6 bases). The germline gives CDR1 SSHAT, CDR2 FNYEAQ (reference sequence). The CDR3 loop spans 14 amino acids. V lost 2 bases to trimming and J lost 5 bases, with 12 bases between them. The CDR3: CASSLSQGSETQYF. In nucleotides, the CDR3 is TGTGCCAGCAGCTTATCCCAGGGGTCGGAGACCCAGTACTTC.

The genes are TRBV5-1 and TRBJ2-3, with TRBD2 matching over 14 bases. This CDR3 contains 16 residues. V shed 4 bases, J shed 7 bases, and the junction held 8 bases outside the gene matches. CDR1 is SGHRS and CDR2 is YFSETQ in the germline V gene. The CDR3 region is CASSRTSGGYSNTQYF. The CDR3 nucleotides are TGCGCCAGCAGCAGGACTAGCGGGGGGTACTCGAATACGCAGTATTTT.

For the CDR3, the DNA is TGTGCCAGCAGTTTTCGGGATCCGAACACCGGGGAGCTGTTTTTT. Translated, it gives CASSFRDPNTGELFF. The chain carries TRBV28 and TRBJ2-2, with D possibly matching TRBD2 (5 bases). Trimming stripped 3 bases from V and 0 bases from J, with 8 bases between. The CDR3 covers 15 residues. Germline CDR1 reads MDHEN; CDR2 reads SYDVKM.

J is TRBJ2-5 and V is TRBV28, with 9 bases identical to TRBD2. The J segment lost 2 bases and the V segment lost 5 bases, leaving 9 bases of the junction unmatched. The CDR3 is made up of 16 amino acids. Germline V gene lookup returns CDR1 MDHEN and CDR2 SYDVKM. CDR3 sequence: CASSPLAGVQQETQYF. CDR3 nucleotide sequence: TGTGCCAGCAGTCCATTAGCGGGAGTTCAGCAAGAGACCCAGTACTTC.

This rearrangement joins TRBV5-8 to TRBJ1-1; weak D call: TRBD1 (5 bases). V lost 0 bases and J 0 bases, leaving 15 bases between the germline ends. This CDR3 has 17 residues. CDR1 SGHTS and CDR2 YDEGEE come from the germline V gene. CDR3 coding DNA: TGTGCCAGCAGCTTGGGGCAGGGAAGGCTGATGAACACTGAAGCTTTCTTT. Amino acids: CASSLGQGRLMNTEAFF.

The V call is TRBV11-2, the J call TRBJ1-3; D unclear. The CDR3 is made up of 17 amino acids. V dropped 2 bases and J dropped 0 bases, with 14 bases sitting between them. The germline CDR1 and CDR2 sequences are SGHAT and FQNNGV. In DNA, the CDR3 is TGTGCCAGCAGCTTATATGGCAGGTCCAACTCTGGAAACACCATATATTTT. Its translation: CASSLYGRSNSGNTIYF.

The chain recombines TRBV7-9 with TRBJ1-2, with 8 bases aligning to TRBD1. CDR3 size: 12 residues. CDR1 and CDR2 (germline): SEHNR, FQNEAQ (reference sequence). The J segment lost 4 bases and the V segment lost 7 bases, leaving 2 bases of the junction unmatched. The CDR3 nucleotides are TGTGCCAGCAACACAGGGGGCTATGGCTACACCTTC. This gives the protein CASNTGGYGYTF.

This clone showed up just once. The chain recombines TRBV4-2 with TRBJ2-1; 9 bases are a match to TRBD2. Per the germline V gene, CDR1 is LGHNA and CDR2 is YNFKEQ. Germline trimming cut 0 bases from V and 8 bases from J; bases unmatched to any gene: 8. The CDR3 runs 16 residues. The CDR3 sequence is CASSQDAAGGGYEQFF. DNA for the CDR3: TGTGCCAGCAGCCAAGATGCGGCGGGAGGGGGCTATGAGCAGTTCTTC.